The 2 T cell receptor beta chains listed next were all sequenced from one sample in a study of regulatory T cells in long-lasting Graves disease. The sample's time point: persistent/refractory GD, antithyroid drugs over 5 years with positive TRAb. Isolated PBMC RNA provided the starting material for the TCR library. Through Arm-PCR of CDR3 regions and iRepertoire HTBI primers, TCR beta libraries were built. TCRdb re-called the multiplex PCR reads through MiXCR, storing one row per CDR3 protein. The sample lists roughly 400,000 distinct CDR3 sequences, 21% occurring once. Sequenced here: peripheral blood mononuclear cells (PBMCs), sampled when the disease was refractory, from a patient treated with antithyroid drugs. The receptors stem from a female donor with Graves disease.

This clonotype has just a few counts. The chain employs TRBV11-3 and TRBJ2-2, with 9 bases identical to TRBD1. J gave up 3 bases and V 8 bases, and 7 bases lay outside the gene matches. The germline V gene encodes CDR1 SGHNT and CDR2 YENEEA. The CDR3 runs 15 residues. The CDR3 loop is CASSRGQGHTGELFF. The CDR3 nucleotides are TGTGCCAGCTCCCGGGGACAGGGACACACCGGGGAGCTGTTTTTT.

This clonotype occurred many times. The J gene is TRBJ2-7, the V gene TRBV25-1; the D gene is possibly TRBD2 (6 bases). Germline-derived CDR1 and CDR2 are MGHDK and SYGVNS. The CDR3 sequence is 14 residues long. Trimming cost V 4 bases and J 5 bases, with 15 bases left between them. The CDR3 loop reads CASSAGTLHNEQYF. For the CDR3, the DNA is TGTGCCAGCAGTGCCGGGACTCTGCACAACGAGCAGTACTTC.